This TCR beta chain was sequenced in a study of human T cells and chemical hapten exposure. Findings and caveats of the study: No change in TCRs above 1 in 1000 frequency was produced by DPC sensitization. Relative to controls, expanded TCRs formed significantly more large CDR3 similarity clusters.

The time point here: patch test 1, 2 weeks after DPC sensitization. The sample's treatment: therapeutic diphenylcyclopropenone sensitization with weekly scalp DPC. A single record per CDR3 protein comes from TCRdb applying MiXCR to the RACE reads. The sample records more than 150,000 distinct CDR3 sequences, 13% to 15% being singletons. This clonotype was counted between two and nine times. Antigen: not known. Sequencing was performed on whole blood, taken in connection with sensitization to the hapten diphenylcyclopropenone (DPC). The receptor's source is a woman aged 30 to 39 with alopecia areata. Some clones in this sample may be carry-over from other donors' samples.

Here the CDR3 DNA reads TGCAGCGTTGCTCCTGGGGGGAACACTGAAGCTTTCTTT. The encoded protein is CSVAPGGNTEAFF. J is TRBJ1-1 and V is TRBV29-1; D might be TRBD1 (5 bases). Trimming cost V 4 bases and J 1 base, with 10 bases left between them. This CDR3 has 13 amino acids. Germline values: CDR1 SQVTM, CDR2 ANQGSEA.